This record concerns one T cell receptor beta chain sequence. Its antigen is as yet unknown. Sequencing was performed with immunoSEQ multiplex PCR; in TCRdb, only in-frame clones are kept and a portion is missing. The table records fewer than 120,000 clones, around 95% of them present only once. The sample comes from a study of graft-versus-host responses after intestinal transplantation. The overall study: Isolated intestinal, liver-intestinal, or multivisceral transplants had been given to the recipients. All recipients got anti-thymocyte globulin induction, then tacrolimus and steroids for approximately 3 years.

J lost 7 bases, V lost 4 bases, and 11 bases had no gene match. Germline CDR1 is GTSNPN and CDR2 is SVGIG (reference sequence). The length of the CDR3 is 14 residues. Overall study results and limits: Circulating GvH clones peaking coincided with falling HvG clones soon after transplant. Some patients had graft-donor T cell macrochimerism. In their allografts, the ratios of graft-versus-host to host-versus-graft T cell clones were high.

The specimen was unstimulated CD8+ T cells sorted from spleen or lymph node cells, collected before intestinal transplant. The chain employs TRBV30 and TRBJ2-7; 9 positions agree with TRBD2. The sequence was obtained from a human donor who received an intestinal transplant. CDR3 bases: TGTGCCTGGACCACAATAGCGGGAGTCGGTGAGCAGTACTTC. It yields the protein CAWTTIAGVGEQYF.